One and the same sample provided the 4 T cell receptor beta chains below, sequenced in a study of cytomegalovirus exposure and HLA in healthy donors. PCR employed 60 Vbeta and 13 Jbeta primers. Using immunoSEQ multiplex PCR, the repertoire was profiled, and TCRdb retains in-frame clones only, with some absent. The sample comprises nearly 95,000 clones, 60% to 80% of which are singletons, and around 6.6% rests with the top ten. Specimen: PBMCs. Source of these receptors: a woman aged 30 to 39 in good health and CMV-seronegative.

The CDR3 nucleotides read TGCGCCAGCAGCCATGAAAGGGAGGACGAGCAGTACTTC. Its translation is CASSHEREDEQYF. The rearrangement links TRBV4-1 to TRBJ2-7, with a tentative D call TRBD2 (6 bases). This CDR3 contains 13 residues. In germline, CDR1 is MGHRA, CDR2 YSYEKL. V shed 3 bases and J shed 5 bases, with 11 bases lying between them.

V usage is TRBV5-1 and J usage is TRBJ2-2; 11 positions match TRBD2. Germline V lookup: CDR1 SGHRS, CDR2 YFSETQ. The CDR3 has 17 amino acids. The ends lost 0 bases at V and 4 bases at J; junction bases unmatched: 5. The CDR3 is CASSLELAGVGTGELFF. In nucleotides, the CDR3 is TGCGCCAGCAGCTTGGAACTAGCGGGAGTTGGCACCGGGGAGCTGTTTTTT.

The chain recombines TRBV10-3 with TRBJ2-2; tentative D call: TRBD2 (6 bases). Germline CDR1 and CDR2: ENHRY and SYGVKD. Trimming pared 4 bases from V and 2 bases from J, leaving 14 bases between. The CDR3 is 16 amino acids. CDR3 region: CAISGPGGVNTGELFF. CDR3 nucleotide sequence: TGTGCCATCAGTGGGCCTGGCGGGGTCAACACCGGGGAGCTGTTTTTT.

The chain is built from TRBV29-1 and TRBJ2-7; TRBD2 matches at 11 bases. V gave up 7 bases and J gave up 1 base; unmatched junction bases: 9. The CDR3 sequence is 15 residues long. Germline CDR1 reads SQVTM; CDR2 reads ANQGSEA. The CDR3 loop is CSARLAGRPSYEQYF. The CDR3 DNA reads TGCAGCGCTCGACTAGCGGGGCGTCCATCCTACGAGCAGTACTTC.